This T cell receptor beta chain was recovered during a study of blood T cell repertoires in COVID-19. Study summary: Both acute and convalescent COVID-19 samples were obtained from the United States, Italy and Spain. PBMCs, B-cell-depleted T cells, or T cells provided the cDNA or gDNA that made up the material.

This table comes from immunoSEQ multiplex PCR, and its TCRdb copy is limited to in-frame clones, with some not included. The table has roughly 160,000 clones, approximately 88% seen once. This clone was picked up a small number of times. Germline loops: CDR1 MNHNY, CDR2 SVGAGI (reference sequence). The ends were cut back, 6 bases at V and 0 bases at J, with 11 bases in the middle. The CDR3 totals 15 residues. The sequencing input was peripheral blood. The source of this sequence is a woman aged 60 to 75 with acute or convalescent COVID-19. V gene TRBV6-6 combines with J gene TRBJ1-4; D possibly corresponds to TRBD1 (5 bases). DNA for the CDR3: TGTGCCAGCAGGGACACAGGAGCAACTAATGAAAAACTGTTTTTT. Protein sequence: CASRDTGATNEKLFF.